This note documents a single TCR beta chain sequence. Its antigen is unknown. The CDR3 loop spans 16 amino acids. The germline V gene has CDR1 KGHSH and CDR2 LQKENI. V was clipped by 3 bases and J by 1 base; unmatched bases: 6. This record comes from a study of glioma-infiltrating T cells. The iRepertoire nested amplicon-rescue multiplex PCR amplified TCR alpha and beta CDR3s from RNA. One-step reverse transcription and amplification started from around 100-400 ng of tissue mRNA or PBMC total RNA. Via MiXCR, TCRdb re-called the multiplex PCR reads, giving one row per CDR3 protein. The sample records about 140,000 distinct CDR3 sequences, 35% to 50% being singletons. Study-level findings and limits: Above-expected tissue-blood divergence occurred in all gliomas, most in low-grade ones. Tissue and blood shared very few CDR3 sequences.

This receptor was taken from a human donor with low-grade glioma or glioblastoma, undergoing nonglioma brain surgery, or in good health (not recorded which). This chain links TRBV18 with TRBJ2-3, with TRBD2 matching 8 bases. Source material: glioma tissue, nonneoplastic brain tissue, or PBMCs (not recorded which). CDR3 DNA: TGTGCCAGCTCACCCCCGGGACTAGTGGGCACAGATACGCAGTATTTT. It codes for CASSPPGLVGTDTQYF.